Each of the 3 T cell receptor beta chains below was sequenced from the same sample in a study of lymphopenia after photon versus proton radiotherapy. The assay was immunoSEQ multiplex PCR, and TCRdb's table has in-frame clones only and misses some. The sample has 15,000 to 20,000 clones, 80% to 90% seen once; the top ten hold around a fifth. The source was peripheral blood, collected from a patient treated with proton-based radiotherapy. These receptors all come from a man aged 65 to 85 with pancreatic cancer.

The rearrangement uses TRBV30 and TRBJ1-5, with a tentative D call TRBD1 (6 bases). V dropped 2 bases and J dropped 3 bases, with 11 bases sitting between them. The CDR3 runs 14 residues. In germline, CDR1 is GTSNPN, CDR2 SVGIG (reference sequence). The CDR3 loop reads CAWSPGQPNQPQHF. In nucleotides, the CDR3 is TGTGCCTGGAGTCCGGGACAACCCAATCAGCCCCAGCATTTT.

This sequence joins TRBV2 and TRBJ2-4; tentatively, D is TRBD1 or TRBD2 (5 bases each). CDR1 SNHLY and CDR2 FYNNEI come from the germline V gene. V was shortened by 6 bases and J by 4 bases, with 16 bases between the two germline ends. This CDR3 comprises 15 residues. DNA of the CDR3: TGTGCCAGCAGCGGACCCGGGACGGAGAAAAACATTCAGTACTTC. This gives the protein CASSGPGTEKNIQYF.

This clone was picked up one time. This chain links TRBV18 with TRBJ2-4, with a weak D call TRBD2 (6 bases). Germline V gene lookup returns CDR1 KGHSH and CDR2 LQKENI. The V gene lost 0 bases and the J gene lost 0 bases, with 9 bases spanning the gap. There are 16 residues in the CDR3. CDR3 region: CASSPPGGVAKNIQYF. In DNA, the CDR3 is TGTGCCAGCTCACCACCGGGGGGAGTAGCCAAAAACATTCAGTACTTC.